Below are 25 T cell receptor beta chains sequenced from a single sample in a study of cytomegalovirus exposure and HLA in healthy donors. PCR used 60 Vbeta primers and 13 Jbeta primers. Using immunoSEQ multiplex PCR, the repertoire was profiled, and TCRdb retains in-frame clones only, with some absent. The table has 150,000 to 200,000 clones, approximately 82% seen once. The sequenced material came from PBMCs. The receptors stem from a male donor in good health and CMV-seronegative.

The genes are TRBV5-4 and TRBJ2-3; no firm D call. CDR3 length: 16 residues. From germline, CDR1 is SGHNT and CDR2 YYREEE (reference sequence). V was shortened by 1 base and J by 2 bases, with 14 bases between the two germline ends. In DNA form, the CDR3 reads TGTGCCAGCAGCTTGCTAAGTTCCCCGCTCACAGATACGCAGTATTTT. Protein sequence: CASSLLSSPLTDTQYF.

The chain combines TRBV25-1 with TRBJ2-7; TRBD1 agrees at 9 bases. The CDR3 extends over 15 amino acids. Trimming removed 4 bases from V and 3 bases from J; junction bases left unmatched: 7. The germline CDR1 and CDR2 sequences are MGHDK and SYGVNS. CDR3 region: CASSVGTGLDYEQYF. The CDR3 nucleotides read TGTGCCAGCAGTGTGGGGACAGGGCTCGACTACGAGCAGTACTTC.

The rearrangement links TRBV19 to TRBJ2-7; D perhaps matches TRBD1 (6 bases). Germline loops: CDR1 LNHDA, CDR2 SQIVND (reference sequence). Trimming removed 4 bases from V and 0 bases from J, with 16 bases in between. This CDR3 is built from 16 residues. CDR3 nucleotide sequence: TGTGCCAGTAGTACCCCGGACAGCTTAATCTCCTACGAGCAGTACTTC. Translating gives CASSTPDSLISYEQYF.

V gene TRBV5-4 combines with J gene TRBJ2-3; tentatively, D is TRBD2 (5 bases). This CDR3 is 15 amino acids long. Trimming removed 4 bases from V and 0 bases from J, with 12 bases in between. CDR1 and CDR2 from the germline V gene are SGHNT and YYREEE (reference sequence). The CDR3, as DNA: TGTGCCAGCAGCCGAAGCGGTTCTAGCACAGATACGCAGTATTTT. It yields the protein CASSRSGSSTDTQYF. Together with reference TRBV5-4 and TRBJ2-3, the CDR3 gives the full variable domain: ETGVTQSPTHLIKTRGQQVTLRCSSQSGHNTVSWYQQALGQGPQFIFQYYREEENGRGNFPPRFSGLQFPNYSSELNVNALELDDSALYLCASSRSGSSTDTQYFGPGTRLTVL.

The genes are TRBV2 and TRBJ2-5, with TRBD1 as a possible D gene (5 bases). Germline CDR1 reads SNHLY; CDR2 reads FYNNEI. The V gene lost 6 bases and the J gene lost 1 base, with 12 bases spanning the gap. The length of the CDR3 is 14 residues. The CDR3 protein is CASRATESQETQYF. The CDR3 bases are TGTGCCAGCAGAGCGACAGAGAGCCAAGAGACCCAGTACTTC.

The gene calls are TRBV6-5 and TRBJ1-2; 9 nucleotides align to TRBD1. CDR3 length equals 13 residues. Per the germline V gene, CDR1 is MNHEY and CDR2 is SVGAGI. V lost 6 bases and J lost 8; bases outside the gene matches: 7. The CDR3 nucleotides are TGTGCCAGCAGCTCACAGGGGGCGCGGGGCTACACCTTC. Protein: CASSSQGARGYTF.

V and J are TRBV10-3 and TRBJ1-2; D ambiguous. Germline loops: CDR1 ENHRY, CDR2 SYGVKD. V shed 3 bases and J shed 4 bases, with 12 bases lying between them. CDR3 length: 14 amino acids. CDR3 region: CAISEPDSTYGYTF. The CDR3 DNA follows: TGTGCCATCAGTGAACCGGACTCTACCTATGGCTACACCTTC.

V is TRBV9 and J is TRBJ1-2; 7 bases align to TRBD1. The germline gives CDR1 SGDLS, CDR2 YYNGEE. The CDR3 length is 15 residues. Germline trimming cut 0 bases from V and 1 base from J; bases unmatched to any gene: 3. Here the CDR3 DNA reads TGTGCCAGCAGCGTAGGGCAGGGGGATAACTATGGCTACACCTTC. Protein sequence: CASSVGQGDNYGYTF.

CDR3 coding DNA: TGTGCCAGCAGTTCAATCGGACAGCACTTAGCGGAGCAGTTCTTC. It codes for CASSSIGQHLAEQFF. This chain links TRBV28 with TRBJ2-1, with a weak D call TRBD1 (6 bases). CDR3 length equals 15 residues. Trimming left V 4 bases short and J 10 bases short, with 20 bases between. The V gene's germline CDR1 is MDHEN and CDR2 SYDVKM.

The V call is TRBV5-6, the J call TRBJ2-3; 12 bases line up with TRBD2. The junction had 2 bases not matched to a gene; V was cut back by 2 bases and J by 4 bases. CDR1 is SGHDT, CDR2 YYEEEE, per germline. This CDR3 comprises 15 residues. The CDR3 reads CASSFSSGRADTQYF. CDR3 nucleotides: TGTGCCAGCAGCTTTTCTAGCGGGAGGGCAGATACGCAGTATTTT.

A remark on this clone: Other DNA variants within this sample encode the same CDR3. This chain joins TRBV6-6 and TRBJ1-4; 8 bases fit TRBD1. In germline, CDR1 is MNHNY, CDR2 SVGAGI (reference sequence). The CDR3 length is 13 residues. Trimming at V came to 5 bases and at J to 8 bases, leaving 4 bases not matched to a gene. The CDR3 coding sequence is TGTGCCAGCAGTCTATGGGACAGGGAAAAACTGTTTTTT. Translated, it gives CASSLWDREKLFF.

The chain couples TRBV5-4 to TRBJ1-6; tentative D call: TRBD1 (6 bases). This CDR3 is 16 amino acids long. The ends were cut back, 0 bases at V and 6 bases at J, with 13 bases in the middle. CDR1 is SGHNT, CDR2 YYREEE, per germline (reference sequence). CDR3 protein: CASSLGGGRGNSPLHF. Here the CDR3 DNA reads TGTGCCAGCAGCTTGGGGGGGGGCAGGGGTAATTCACCCCTCCACTTT.

The V gene is TRBV19, the J gene TRBJ1-2, with TRBD1 matching over 9 bases. This CDR3 contains 15 residues. Germline V gene data show CDR1 as LNHDA and CDR2 as SQIVND (reference sequence). V trimming: 6 bases; J trimming: 2 bases; junction bases outside the gene matches: 7. CDR3 sequence (DNA): TGTGCCAGTAGCCTCGGACAGGGGATAAACTATGGCTACACCTTC. Encoded protein: CASSLGQGINYGYTF.

The rearrangement uses TRBV11-2 and TRBJ1-4; no reliable D call. The V end lost 3 bases, the J end lost 5 bases, and 10 bases lay between the germline ends. Germline V gives CDR1 SGHAT, CDR2 FQNNGV. CDR3 length: 14 amino acids. CDR3 nucleotides: TGTGCCAGCAGCTTGACACTTCGCAATGAAAAACTGTTTTTT. This sequence encodes CASSLTLRNEKLFF.

This rearrangement joins TRBV28 to TRBJ1-1; TRBD1 matches at 11 bases. Germline loops: CDR1 MDHEN, CDR2 SYDVKM. This CDR3 region has 16 residues. The trim removed 6 bases at V and 1 base at J, leaving 7 bases unmatched. The CDR3 here is CASSPWDRGSNTEAFF. In DNA, the CDR3 is TGTGCCAGCAGCCCGTGGGACAGGGGGTCGAACACTGAAGCTTTCTTT.

The chain has TRBV7-2 and TRBJ1-5; the D gene is possibly TRBD1 (5 bases). Germline V gives CDR1 SGHTA, CDR2 FQGNSA. V was clipped by 3 bases and J by 2 bases, with 11 bases between them. This CDR3 has 15 residues. The DNA for the CDR3 is TGTGCCAGCAGCTTGATCAGGGTGGGCAATCAGCCCCAGCATTTT. Translation: CASSLIRVGNQPQHF.

The chain employs TRBV14 and TRBJ2-3; no clear D. CDR1 is SGHDN and CDR2 is FVKESK in the germline V gene. This CDR3 has 14 amino acids. Trimming took off 8 bases at V and 2 bases at J, with 14 bases between the two ends. The CDR3 reads CASQRLISTDTQYF. The CDR3 bases are TGTGCCAGCCAGAGACTGATTTCCACAGATACGCAGTATTTT. Full variable domain (missing parts from reference TRBV14 and TRBJ2-3): EAGVTQFPSHSVIEKGQTVTLRCDPISGHDNLYWYRRVMGKEIKFLLHFVKESKQDESGMPNNRFLAERTGGTYSTLKVQPAELEDSGVYFCASQRLISTDTQYFGPGTRLTVL.

J is TRBJ1-1 and V is TRBV6-5, with TRBD1 identical over 10 bases. From germline, CDR1 is MNHEY and CDR2 SVGAGI. There are 15 residues in the CDR3. Trimming at V came to 4 bases and at J to 0 bases, leaving 2 bases not matched to a gene. DNA for the CDR3: TGTGCCAGCAGTTTGACAGGGGGCTTGAACACTGAAGCTTTCTTT. This encodes CASSLTGGLNTEAFF.

This chain uses TRBV11-2 with TRBJ2-5, with 9 bases aligning to TRBD1. The germline V gene encodes CDR1 SGHAT and CDR2 FQNNGV. This CDR3 has 13 amino acids. With V trimmed by 7 bases and J by 4 bases, 4 bases remained unmatched. The CDR3: CASTETGGETQYF. The CDR3 nucleotides are TGTGCCAGCACCGAGACAGGGGGAGAGACCCAGTACTTC.

V and J are TRBV5-1 and TRBJ2-2; the match to TRBD2 covers 15 bases. Germline assignment: CDR1 SGHRS and CDR2 YFSETQ. This CDR3 is 19 amino acids long. J lost 0 bases, V lost 3 bases, and 6 bases had no gene match. CDR3 sequence reads: CASSSWGTSGGPNTGELFF. For the CDR3, the DNA is TGCGCCAGCAGCTCCTGGGGGACTAGCGGGGGGCCGAACACCGGGGAGCTGTTTTTT.

This clone appeared a single time. This chain connects TRBV5-1 to TRBJ2-1, with 8 bases matching TRBD2. Germline CDR1 reads SGHRS; CDR2 reads YFSETQ. This CDR3 has 18 amino acids. V trimming: 4 bases; J trimming: 4 bases; junction bases outside the gene matches: 16. The CDR3 loop is CASSTRTSHALAYNEQFF. The CDR3 DNA reads as TGCGCCAGCAGCACCCGGACTAGCCATGCCCTAGCGTACAATGAGCAGTTCTTC. The variable domain in full, with the rest retrieved from reference TRBV5-1 and TRBJ2-1, is KAGVTQTPRYLIKTRGQQVTLSCSPISGHRSVSWYQQTPGQGLQFLFEYFSETQRNKGNFPGRFSGRQFSNSRSEMNVSTLELGDSALYLCASSTRTSHALAYNEQFFGPGTRLTVL.

The chain recombines TRBV28 with TRBJ2-2, with 8 bases aligning to TRBD2. V shed 5 bases, J shed 2 bases, and the junction held 7 bases outside the gene matches. CDR1 and CDR2 from the germline V gene are MDHEN and SYDVKM. This CDR3 contains 16 residues. The CDR3 bases are TGTGCCAGCAGTCTTCTAATAGCGGGAAACACCGGGGAGCTGTTTTTT. Its protein product is CASSLLIAGNTGELFF.

As DNA, the CDR3 is TGTGCCAGCAGTGAATTATCTAGCGGGAGGGCCGGAGAGACCCAGTACTTC. It specifies CASSELSSGRAGETQYF. The V and J genes are TRBV25-1 and TRBJ2-5; TRBD2 matches at 12 bases. The CDR3 consists of 17 residues. The V segment lost 1 base and the J segment 4 bases; nucleotides outside the gene matches: 7. Germline V CDR1 and CDR2: MGHDK, SYGVNS.

This rearrangement joins TRBV5-1 to TRBJ2-3, with a weak D call TRBD1 (6 bases). The germline V and J ends were trimmed by 2 bases and 0 bases, with 10 bases remaining between them. Germline values: CDR1 SGHRS, CDR2 YFSETQ. CDR3 length: 15 amino acids. The CDR3 sequence is CASSLQGTSTDTQYF. CDR3 nucleotides: TGCGCCAGCAGCTTACAGGGTACAAGCACAGATACGCAGTATTTT.

This sequence joins TRBV5-1 and TRBJ1-2; TRBD1 matches 7 bases. CDR1 is SGHRS, CDR2 YFSETQ, per germline. Trimming removed 2 bases from V and 0 bases from J; junction bases left unmatched: 1. CDR3 length equals 14 residues. The CDR3: CASSLGTANYGYTF. The CDR3 coding sequence is TGCGCCAGCAGCTTAGGGACAGCTAACTATGGCTACACCTTC. The full variable domain, rest sourced from reference TRBV5-1 and TRBJ1-2, is KAGVTQTPRYLIKTRGQQVTLSCSPISGHRSVSWYQQTPGQGLQFLFEYFSETQRNKGNFPGRFSGRQFSNSRSEMNVSTLELGDSALYLCASSLGTANYGYTFGSGTRLTVV.